What follows are 9 T cell receptor beta chains derived from one specimen sequenced in a study of CD8 T cells in Susac syndrome. Reverse transcription of roughly 0.45 to 1 ug RNA was performed with random hexamers. TCRdb recomputed calls from the immunoSEQ multiplex PCR reads with MiXCR, one row per CDR3 protein. The sample shows more than 75,000 distinct CDR3 sequences, around 94% of them seen only once. Material for sequencing was CD8+ T cells from PBMCs. The receptors originated from a human donor in good health.

V usage is TRBV20-1 and J usage is TRBJ1-1; weak D call: TRBD1 (5 bases). With 6 bases removed from V and 7 bases from J, the gap between germline ends came to 21 bases. The CDR3 contains 14 residues. Looked up from germline, CDR1 is DFQATT and CDR2 is SNEGSKA (reference sequence). CDR3 bases: TGCAGTGCCAAACTTTCTAAGGGACGGGGTGAAGCTTTCTTT. It codes for CSAKLSKGRGEAFF.

The V call is TRBV27, the J call TRBJ1-1; D remains ambiguous. CDR3 length equals 13 residues. V was cut by 8 bases and J by 2 bases, with 12 bases left in between. Germline V gene data show CDR1 as MNHEY and CDR2 as SMNVEV (reference sequence). For the CDR3, the DNA is TGTGCCAGCTCGACTGGGGTTAACACTGAAGCTTTCTTT. It translates to CASSTGVNTEAFF.

This rearrangement joins TRBV5-6 to TRBJ2-7; D may correspond to TRBD1 or TRBD2 (5 bases each). Germline V lookup: CDR1 SGHDT, CDR2 YYEEEE. CDR3 length equals 14 residues. The V and J ends lost 3 bases and 6 bases respectively, with 16 bases between them. CDR3 in amino acids: CASSSYGTLGEQYF. CDR3 DNA: TGTGCCAGCAGCTCATACGGGACCCTGGGCGAGCAGTACTTC.

V and J are TRBV5-6 and TRBJ1-5; D unresolved. The CDR3 runs 15 residues. Germline loops: CDR1 SGHDT, CDR2 YYEEEE. V was clipped by 3 bases and J by 5 bases, with 15 bases between them. CDR3 residues: CASSSRTVLDQPQHF. The CDR3, as DNA: TGTGCCAGCAGCTCCCGGACGGTTCTGGATCAGCCCCAGCATTTT.

J is TRBJ2-6 and V is TRBV12-3 or TRBV12-4; D gene unclear. This CDR3 region has 15 residues. The germline V and J ends were trimmed by 3 bases and 0 bases, with 6 bases remaining between them. The CDR3 spells CASSFRVSGANVLTF. Here the CDR3 DNA reads TGTGCCAGCAGTTTCAGAGTCTCTGGGGCCAACGTCCTGACTTTC.

This chain joins TRBV7-3 and TRBJ2-3, with 8 positions matching TRBD2. The CDR3 has 14 amino acids. J gave up 4 bases and V 4 bases, and 4 bases lay outside the gene matches. Looked up from germline, CDR1 is SGHTA and CDR2 is FQGTGA. CDR3: CASSSAGGADTQYF. CDR3 nucleotides: TGTGCCAGCAGCTCTGCGGGGGGTGCAGATACGCAGTATTTT.

The chain has TRBV7-9 and TRBJ2-2, with unresolved D. Trimming pared 4 bases from V and 1 base from J, leaving 10 bases between. This CDR3 has 15 residues. The germline CDR1 and CDR2 sequences are SEHNR and FQNEAQ (reference sequence). The CDR3 protein is CASSSWAKNTGELFF. CDR3 sequence (DNA): TGTGCCAGCAGCTCGTGGGCTAAGAACACCGGGGAGCTGTTTTTT. The full variable domain, its missing parts supplied by reference TRBV7-9 and TRBJ2-2, is DTGVSQNPRHKITKRGQNVTFRCDPISEHNRLYWYRQTLGQGPEFLTYFQNEAQLEKSRLLSDRFSAERPKGSFSTLEIQRTEQGDSAMYLCASSSWAKNTGELFFGEGSRLTVL.

In its sample, this clonotype was seen once. The chain couples TRBV6-5 to TRBJ2-2; TRBD1 aligns across 7 bases. The CDR3 is 15 residues long. The ends lost 5 bases at V and 0 bases at J; junction bases unmatched: 3. Germline V gene lookup returns CDR1 MNHEY and CDR2 SVGAGI. The CDR3 bases are TGTGCCAGCAGTGCCGGGACAGCGAACACCGGGGAGCTGTTTTTT. Translation gives CASSAGTANTGELFF.

The J gene is TRBJ2-3, the V gene TRBV24-1; the D gene is possibly TRBD1 (6 bases). Germline V CDR1 and CDR2: KGHDR, SFDVKD. Trimming removed 3 bases at V and 0 bases at J, with 12 bases between. The CDR3 runs to 16 residues. The DNA of the CDR3 is TGTGCCACCAGTGATCTACAGGGAATTAGCACAGATACGCAGTATTTT. Protein product: CATSDLQGISTDTQYF.